This entry describes one TCR beta chain. The antigen is unknown. The data stem from a study of a mutant IDH1 vaccine in newly diagnosed glioma. Across the study: Mean patient age was around 40 years; around 62% were male and 37.5% female. The therapy given earlier, which was standard therapy, consisted of radiotherapy, temozolomide, or both, and most of the patients received both. Study conclusions and caveats: Researchers report vaccine-induced immune responses in 80% to 95% of patients. Pseudoprogression appears to have had no connection to changes in top peripheral T cell clonotypes.

Time point noted: baseline, week 1 (first vaccination visit). Treatment indicated: pre-vaccination baseline after standard-of-care therapy. Trimming pared 4 bases from V and 8 bases from J, leaving 11 bases between. This CDR3 spans 11 amino acids. Germline V CDR1 and CDR2: GTSNPN, SVGIG (reference sequence). TCRdb keeps only in-frame clones here, not all; method: immunoSEQ multiplex PCR. Among about 67,000 clones, around 83% were seen once, and the ten largest hold over 4%. This sequence originates from a woman in her late teens or twenties with glioma. Some clones in this sample may be carry-over from other donors' samples. The sequences come from peripheral blood mononuclear cells (PBMCs), collected from a glioma patient treated with radiotherapy, temozolomide or both. This chain joins TRBV30 and TRBJ1-2; D is unclear. This CDR3 reads CAWISQGGYTF. CDR3 DNA sequence: TGTGCCTGGATCTCTCAAGGAGGCTACACCTTC.